The 14 T cell receptor beta chains listed next were all sequenced from one sample in a study of PD-1 blockade in classical Hodgkin lymphoma. Profiled with immunoSEQ multiplex PCR; TCRdb holds only in-frame clones, not every one. The sample carries about 35,000 clones, 80% to 95% recorded once. Relapse was seen in all patients after autologous stem cell transplantation, and brentuximab vedotin exposure was variable. Thawed PBMCs underwent magnetic negative selection to yield purified CD4+ T cells. Material: CD4+ T cells from blood, obtained at baseline. Receptor source: a human donor with classical Hodgkin lymphoma.

This chain connects TRBV7-6 to TRBJ1-5; D unresolved. The CDR3 is made up of 13 amino acids. Trimming removed 2 bases from V and 5 bases from J, with 7 bases in between. The germline gives CDR1 SGHVS, CDR2 FNYEAQ. The CDR3 coding sequence is TGTGCCAGCAGCTTAAGCAGTTATCAGCCCCAGCATTTT. It is translated as CASSLSSYQPQHF. The entire variable domain, with the rest obtained from reference TRBV7-6 and TRBJ1-5, is as follows: GAGVSQSPRYKVTKRGQDVALRCDPISGHVSLYWYRQALGQGPEFLTYFNYEAQQDKSGLPNDRFSAERPEGSISTLTIQRTEQRDSAMYRCASSLSSYQPQHFGDGTRLSIL.

The J gene is TRBJ2-5, the V gene TRBV30; D is unresolved. Germline CDR1 is GTSNPN and CDR2 is SVGIG (reference sequence). Between the trimmed V and J ends, which lost 0 bases and 4 bases, there was a span of 3 bases. The CDR3 is 11 amino acids. CDR3: CAWSVLETQYF. Written as DNA, the CDR3 is TGTGCCTGGAGTGTACTAGAGACCCAGTACTTC.

The chain links TRBV2 to TRBJ2-1, with D perhaps being TRBD1 or TRBD2 (5 bases each). There are 15 residues in the CDR3. Trimming pared 0 bases from V and 1 base from J, leaving 7 bases between. CDR1 and CDR2 from the germline V gene are SNHLY and FYNNEI. The CDR3 nucleotides read TGTGCCAGCAGTGAAGCGGGGGATTCCTACAATGAGCAGTTCTTC. Its protein is CASSEAGDSYNEQFF.

The V and J genes are TRBV5-1 and TRBJ1-4; 7 bases fit TRBD1. Trimming removed 0 bases from V and 3 bases from J; junction bases left unmatched: 2. CDR3 length: 15 residues. Germline-derived CDR1 and CDR2 are SGHRS and YFSETQ. CDR3 sequence reads: CASSLDGTANEKLFF. The CDR3 DNA sequence: TGCGCCAGCAGCTTGGATGGGACAGCTAATGAAAAACTGTTTTTT.

The chain has TRBV30 and TRBJ2-7, with 9 bases identical to TRBD1. The CDR3 has 17 residues. V gave up 1 base and J gave up 2 bases; unmatched junction bases: 12. Germline CDR1 is GTSNPN and CDR2 is SVGIG (reference sequence). The CDR3 loop reads CAWSEYRLGTGPYEQYF. Here the CDR3 DNA reads TGTGCCTGGAGTGAATATAGACTCGGGACAGGGCCCTACGAGCAGTACTTC.

The chain joins TRBV28 to TRBJ1-1; D is possibly TRBD1 (5 bases). There are 12 residues in the CDR3. Germline CDR1 MDHEN, CDR2 SYDVKM. The V and J ends lost 8 bases and 7 bases respectively, with 14 bases between them. This CDR3 is CASAHSRGEAFF. For the CDR3, the DNA is TGTGCCAGCGCGCATTCTAGGGGTGAAGCTTTCTTT. Full variable domain (remainder filled in from reference TRBV28 and TRBJ1-1): DVKVTQSSRYLVKRTGEKVFLECVQDMDHENMFWYRQDPGLGLRLIYFSYDVKMKEKGDIPEGYSVSREKKERFSLILESASTNQTSMYLCASAHSRGEAFFGQGTRLTVV.

The rearrangement uses TRBV29-1 and TRBJ1-2; the D gene is possibly TRBD1 (6 bases). The germline V gene encodes CDR1 SQVTM and CDR2 ANQGSEA. V lost 5 bases and J 1 base, leaving 17 bases between the germline ends. The CDR3 totals 15 residues. The CDR3 coding sequence is TGCAGCGTTCCCCATCGGGGGGCAAATAACTATGGCTACACCTTC. This translates into CSVPHRGANNYGYTF.

This chain uses TRBV9 with TRBJ2-2, with D perhaps given as TRBD1 or TRBD2 (6 bases each). This CDR3 is 16 amino acids long. Trimming took off 0 bases at V and 4 bases at J, with 13 bases between the two ends. Germline CDR1 SGDLS, CDR2 YYNGEE. DNA of the CDR3: TGTGCCAGCAGCGTAGTGGCAGGGGAGGCCACCGGGGAGCTGTTTTTT. This encodes CASSVVAGEATGELFF.

V usage is TRBV28 and J usage is TRBJ1-3; D is undetermined. CDR3 length: 12 residues. The V end lost 8 bases, the J end lost 4 bases, and 9 bases lay between the germline ends. In germline, CDR1 is MDHEN, CDR2 SYDVKM. In DNA form, the CDR3 reads TGTGCCAGCCAAGCGGTGGGAAACACCATATATTTT. Translating gives CASQAVGNTIYF.

This sequence joins TRBV7-6 and TRBJ2-2, with 8 bases matching TRBD1. This CDR3 is built from 15 residues. V shed 6 bases, J shed 3 bases, and the junction held 6 bases outside the gene matches. Per germline, CDR1 SGHVS and CDR2 FNYEAQ. Here the CDR3 reads CASSLQGAHTGELFF. The CDR3 DNA reads as TGTGCCAGCAGTCTCCAGGGGGCCCACACCGGGGAGCTGTTTTTT.

The J gene is TRBJ2-1, the V gene TRBV27; D is unclear. V dropped 5 bases and J dropped 4 bases, with 9 bases sitting between them. Germline CDR1 is MNHEY and CDR2 is SMNVEV (reference sequence). The CDR3 runs 13 residues. The CDR3 coding sequence is TGTGCCAGCAGTACCGAGAGGTACAATGAGCAGTTCTTC. This encodes CASSTERYNEQFF.

The CDR3 coding sequence is TGTGCCACCGGCCACCCTCCCCGGGGGGGTTCCTACGAGCAGTACTTC. As protein: CATGHPPRGGSYEQYF. The rearrangement links TRBV27 to TRBJ2-7; 8 nucleotides agree with TRBD2. CDR3 length: 16 amino acids. V lost 10 bases, J lost 1 base, and 15 bases stayed unmatched. Germline loops: CDR1 MNHEY, CDR2 SMNVEV (reference sequence).

The chain couples TRBV4-1 to TRBJ2-7; D call uncertain. CDR1 MGHRA and CDR2 YSYEKL come from the germline V gene. The CDR3 has 14 amino acids. V was cut by 5 bases and J by 2 bases, with 13 bases left in between. DNA for the CDR3: TGCGCCAGCAGCGAACGCCCCTTCCCCTACGAGCAGTACTTC. Protein sequence: CASSERPFPYEQYF.

The V call is TRBV9, the J call TRBJ1-1; 7 bases align to TRBD1. With 0 bases clipped from V and 5 bases from J, the junction kept 4 bases outside the gene matches. Germline loops: CDR1 SGDLS, CDR2 YYNGEE. The CDR3 has 14 amino acids. The CDR3 spells CASSVGSGGTEAFF. The CDR3 bases are TGTGCCAGCAGCGTAGGGTCAGGGGGAACTGAAGCTTTCTTT.